These T cell receptor beta chains were read from a single sample in a study of T cells in Graves' hyperthyroidism and ophthalmopathy. In TCRdb, the multiplex PCR reads were re-called with MiXCR into one record per CDR3 protein. The sample includes about 690,000 distinct CDR3 sequences, roughly a sixth of them seen just once. The sample consisted of blood. Receptors originate from a man aged 45-60 years with Graves' hyperthyroidism. Each CDR3 is given without its conserved first and last residue.

v_call cdr3_aa
TRBV20-1 SASPPSGTDTQY
TRBV18 ASSPVNTGELF
TRBV30 AWRTGPKSSYEQY
TRBV6-5 ASSYQGGIEAF
TRBV5-6 ASSDRTATGNTIY
TRBV3-1 ASSHGIAGGKYNEQF
TRBV19 ASSISSAGDGGYT
TRBV24-1 ATSDPGLAGVQF
TRBV12-5 ASGLQGRIYEQY
TRBV28 ASSNRGRGTDTQY
TRBV5-1 ASTTDSPGNTIY
TRBV11-2 ASRPTGIEGTIY
TRBV30 AWGNWGGAQY
TRBV10-1 ASSGGTSLYEQY
TRBV5-1 ASSSRLYSYEQY
TRBV7-9 ASSLAYRHTRKTQY
TRBV7-9 ASSLGTPEAF
TRBV19 ASSFIMADATNEKLF
TRBV2 ASSDPSLPGNQPQH
TRBV30 AWKEGGPKLGELF
TRBV27 ASSWSAGEDTEAF
TRBV28 ASSLKETGWWNTEAF
TRBV20-1 SARRGYGGASGTDTQY
TRBV29-1 SVGAGTGGNTIY
TRBV28 ASSFPQTSHEQY
TRBV5-1 ASREGQGVSTEAF
TRBV6-1 ASKSGGTNEQF
TRBV19 ASSISGKTYGYT
TRBV7-9 ASSLEAAQETQY
TRBV30 AWSGLGQMNTEAF
TRBV19 ASSMGQGYLNQPQH